Listed below are T cell receptor beta chains from one sample, sequenced in a study of metastatic and nonmetastatic thyroid tumors. TCRdb re-called the PCR reads via MiXCR. This sample has about 40,000 clones, with 15% to 20% found just once. The sample was blood. The receptors here all came from a female donor with papillary thyroid cancer or a benign thyroid nodule (not recorded which). Some clones in this sample may be carry-over from other donors' samples. Each CDR3 is given without its conserved first and last residue. Fields, in order: J gene, CDR3 length, V gene, CDR3 protein.

TRBJ2-7,11,TRBV20-1,SAPQGARKEHY
TRBJ1-2,9,TRBV20-1,SAKGGVGYT
TRBJ1-6,12,TRBV6-1,ASIVYRWDSPLH
TRBJ1-5,11,TRBV10-1,VSSGTPQGPQH
TRBJ2-7,15,TRBV28,ASVQVLSRDSSYEQY
TRBJ1-1,11,TRBV24-1,ATSDLQNTEAF
TRBJ2-7,10,TRBV7-6,ASILGFHEQY
TRBJ1-1,12,TRBV18,ASSPATGNTEAF
TRBJ2-5,14,TRBV6-2/TRBV6-3,ASSYFSGAIQETQY
TRBJ2-7,12,TRBV5-1,ASSLVAGSYEQY
TRBJ1-6,13,TRBV5-4,ASSLAGANNSPLH
TRBJ2-7,13,TRBV20-1,SARDTLAGVHEQY
TRBJ2-2,12,TRBV28,ASSKDAFTGELF
TRBJ2-7,13,TRBV7-8,ASSSQGAKPYEQY
TRBJ1-6,12,TRBV6-1,ASRQGRASSPLH
TRBJ1-1,12,TRBV20-1,SGLTPDGVTEAF
TRBJ2-7,17,TRBV15,ATSRDQGGTITGAYEQY
TRBJ2-2,13,TRBV27,ASGLLAANTGELF